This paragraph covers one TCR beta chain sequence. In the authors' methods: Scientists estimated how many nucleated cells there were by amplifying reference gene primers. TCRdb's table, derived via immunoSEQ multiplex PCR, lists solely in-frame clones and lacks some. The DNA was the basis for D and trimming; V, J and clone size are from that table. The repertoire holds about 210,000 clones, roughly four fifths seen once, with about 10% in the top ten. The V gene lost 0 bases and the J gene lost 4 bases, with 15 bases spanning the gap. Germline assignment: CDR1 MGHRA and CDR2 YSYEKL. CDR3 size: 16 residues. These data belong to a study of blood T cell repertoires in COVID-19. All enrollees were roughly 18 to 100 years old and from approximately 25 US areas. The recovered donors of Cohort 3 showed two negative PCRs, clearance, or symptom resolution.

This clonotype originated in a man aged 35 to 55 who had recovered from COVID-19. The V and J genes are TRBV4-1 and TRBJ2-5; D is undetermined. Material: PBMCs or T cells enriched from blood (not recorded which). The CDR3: CASSQERLQWRETQYF. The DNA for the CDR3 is TGCGCCAGCAGCCAAGAGCGACTCCAGTGGAGAGAGACCCAGTACTTC.